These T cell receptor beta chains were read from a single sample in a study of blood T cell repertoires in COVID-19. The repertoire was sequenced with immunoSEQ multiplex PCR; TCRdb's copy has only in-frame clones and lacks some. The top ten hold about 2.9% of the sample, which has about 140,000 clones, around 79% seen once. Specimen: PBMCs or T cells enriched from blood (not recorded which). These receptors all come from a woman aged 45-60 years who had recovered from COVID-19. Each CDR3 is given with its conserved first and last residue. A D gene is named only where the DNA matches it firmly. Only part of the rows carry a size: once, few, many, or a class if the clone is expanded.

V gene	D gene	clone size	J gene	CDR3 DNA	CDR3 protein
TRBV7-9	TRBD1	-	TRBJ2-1	TGTGCCAGCAGCAACGGACAGGGGGCTAATGAGCAGTTCTTC	CASSNGQGANEQFF
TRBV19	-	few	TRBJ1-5	TGTGCCAGTAGTATGTTCAGAAGAAATCAGCCCCAGCATTTT	CASSMFRRNQPQHF
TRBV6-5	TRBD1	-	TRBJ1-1	TGTGCCAGCAAGGGGACAGGGGGCCCTGAAGCTTTCTTT	CASKGTGGPEAFF
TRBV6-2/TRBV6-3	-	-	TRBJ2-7	TGTGCCAGCAGTAAAGACAGAAGCTCCTACGAGCAGTACTTC	CASSKDRSSYEQYF
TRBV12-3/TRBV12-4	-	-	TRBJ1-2	TGTGCCAGCAGTGGGGGGAGCTATGGCTACACCTTC	CASSGGSYGYTF
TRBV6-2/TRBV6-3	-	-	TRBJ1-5	TGTGCCAGCAGTATGGGACTGCCCCAGCATTTT	CASSMGLPQHF
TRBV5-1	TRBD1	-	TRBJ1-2	TGCGCCAGCAGCTTTGCGGGACAGACTAACTATGGCTACACCTTC	CASSFAGQTNYGYTF
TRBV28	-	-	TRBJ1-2	TGTGCCAGCAGTTTATCCGGGGTTGGGGGCTACACCTTC	CASSLSGVGGYTF
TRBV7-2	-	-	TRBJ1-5	TGTGCCAGCAGCCTCCTCAGGGGCGGTCAGCCCCAGCATTTT	CASSLLRGGQPQHF
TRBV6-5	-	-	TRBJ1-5	TGTGCCAGTGCGGATAGTGCATCCAGCAATCAGCCCCAGCATTTT	CASADSASSNQPQHF